These T cell receptor beta chains were read from a single sample in a study of cytomegalovirus exposure and HLA in healthy donors. Profiled with immunoSEQ multiplex PCR; TCRdb holds only in-frame clones, not every one. This table has a few hundred thousand clones, about nine tenths appearing once. The sample was PBMCs. The receptors stem from a woman aged 18-29 years in good health and CMV-seronegative. Each CDR3 is given with its conserved first and last residue. Each record gives: J gene, V gene, clone size, D gene, CDR3 DNA, CDR3 protein. A D gene is named only where the DNA matches it firmly. Some rows mark clone size as missing; the rest say once, few, many or name a class of expanded clone.

j_gene: TRBJ1-6; v_gene: TRBV11-2; abundance: few; d_gene: -; CDR3nt: TGTGCCAGCAGCCCAAGAACAGGCGCAGATAATTCACCCCTCCACTTT; CDR3aa: CASSPRTGADNSPLHF
j_gene: TRBJ2-7; v_gene: TRBV27; abundance: -; d_gene: -; CDR3nt: TGTGCCAGCAGTTTGGAGGGCGGGCGGACCTACGAGCAGTACTTC; CDR3aa: CASSLEGGRTYEQYF
j_gene: TRBJ2-2; v_gene: TRBV28; abundance: -; d_gene: TRBD2; CDR3nt: TGTGCCAGCAGTCTATCCGGGCTAGCGGGAGTGGTGAATCCCGGGGAGCTGTTTTTT; CDR3aa: CASSLSGLAGVVNPGELFF
j_gene: TRBJ2-7; v_gene: TRBV28; abundance: -; d_gene: TRBD1; CDR3nt: TGTGCCAGCAGTTTGGGACAGGGAGGGGGGTACGAGCAGTACTTC; CDR3aa: CASSLGQGGGYEQYF
j_gene: TRBJ2-1; v_gene: TRBV5-1; abundance: -; d_gene: -; CDR3nt: TGCGCCAGCAGCTCCCGGGTAAGCTCCTACAATGAGCAGTTCTTC; CDR3aa: CASSSRVSSYNEQFF
j_gene: TRBJ1-1; v_gene: TRBV13; abundance: -; d_gene: -; CDR3nt: TGTGCCAGCAGCATCAGGAGAGGGAGAGCAGGCACTGAAGCTTTCTTT; CDR3aa: CASSIRRGRAGTEAFF
j_gene: TRBJ2-3; v_gene: TRBV28; abundance: -; d_gene: TRBD2; CDR3nt: TGTGCCAGCAGTTTTGCCGCGGGCGGGGGTAGCGCAGATACGCAGTATTTT; CDR3aa: CASSFAAGGGSADTQYF
j_gene: TRBJ2-2; v_gene: TRBV5-4; abundance: -; d_gene: -; CDR3nt: TGTGCCAGCAGCAAAGCCCGAGGCGGCCGAGGGGGCGGGGAGCTGTTTTTT; CDR3aa: CASSKARGGRGGGELFF
j_gene: TRBJ1-2; v_gene: TRBV28; abundance: once; d_gene: -; CDR3nt: TGTGCCAGCAGTTTCAGGGGCTTAAACTATGGCTACACCTTC; CDR3aa: CASSFRGLNYGYTF
j_gene: TRBJ2-7; v_gene: TRBV27; abundance: -; d_gene: TRBD2; CDR3nt: TGTGCCAGCAGTCGTCTAGCGGGGACCCTTGAAGACTACGAGCAGTACTTC; CDR3aa: CASSRLAGTLEDYEQYF
j_gene: TRBJ2-7; v_gene: TRBV7-9; abundance: -; d_gene: TRBD2; CDR3nt: TGTGCCAGCAGCGGACTAGCGGGGGGTGGTGGCTCCTACGAGCAGTACTTC; CDR3aa: CASSGLAGGGGSYEQYF
j_gene: TRBJ1-5; v_gene: TRBV27; abundance: -; d_gene: -; CDR3nt: TGTGCCAGCAGGGCCGCGGGTAGCAATCAGCCCCAGCATTTT; CDR3aa: CASRAAGSNQPQHF
j_gene: TRBJ2-7; v_gene: TRBV10-3; abundance: -; d_gene: TRBD2; CDR3nt: TGTGCCATCAGTGGTTTTTATGGAGCGGGATATAGGTACGAGCAGTACTTC; CDR3aa: CAISGFYGAGYRYEQYF
j_gene: TRBJ2-1; v_gene: TRBV5-1; abundance: -; d_gene: TRBD1; CDR3nt: TGCGCAAGCAAGGACGGGACAGGGTCATACAATGAGCAGTTCTTC; CDR3aa: CASKDGTGSYNEQFF
j_gene: TRBJ2-7; v_gene: TRBV4-1; abundance: -; d_gene: -; CDR3nt: TGCGCCAGCAGCCAAGATGACTGGGACACCAGCTACGAGCAGTACTTC; CDR3aa: CASSQDDWDTSYEQYF
j_gene: TRBJ2-2; v_gene: TRBV30; abundance: once; d_gene: TRBD2; CDR3nt: TGTGCCTGGAGTATACTAGCGGGAGGATGGACCGGGGAGCTGTTTTTT; CDR3aa: CAWSILAGGWTGELFF
j_gene: TRBJ2-5; v_gene: TRBV5-1; abundance: -; d_gene: -; CDR3nt: TGCGCCAGCAGCTTGGATGGCACGATCAAGGGGGAGACCCAGTACTTC; CDR3aa: CASSLDGTIKGETQYF
j_gene: TRBJ2-5; v_gene: TRBV9; abundance: -; d_gene: TRBD1; CDR3nt: TGTGCCAGCAGCGTAGATGTCACAGGGGCCCAGTACTTC; CDR3aa: CASSVDVTGAQYF
j_gene: TRBJ2-7; v_gene: TRBV5-1; abundance: -; d_gene: TRBD1; CDR3nt: TGCGCCAGCAGACGGACAGGGTTCTACGAGCAGTACTTC; CDR3aa: CASRRTGFYEQYF
j_gene: TRBJ2-1; v_gene: TRBV5-1; abundance: -; d_gene: TRBD2; CDR3nt: TGCGCCAGCAGCTATGTACTAGCGGGAGCGCAGCGGCGTGAGCAGTTCTTC; CDR3aa: CASSYVLAGAQRREQFF
j_gene: TRBJ1-2; v_gene: TRBV20-1; abundance: -; d_gene: -; CDR3nt: TGCAGTGCTAGAGACCCGGATGGCTACACCTTC; CDR3aa: CSARDPDGYTF
j_gene: TRBJ2-7; v_gene: TRBV28; abundance: -; d_gene: TRBD1; CDR3nt: TGTGCCAGCAGAAGACAGGGGGCGCCCTACGAGCAGTACTTC; CDR3aa: CASRRQGAPYEQYF
j_gene: TRBJ2-1; v_gene: TRBV9; abundance: -; d_gene: TRBD1; CDR3nt: TGTGCCAGCAGCGTAGGGATACAGGGGGCGGATTACAATGAGCAGTTCTTC; CDR3aa: CASSVGIQGADYNEQFF
j_gene: TRBJ2-3; v_gene: TRBV15; abundance: -; d_gene: TRBD1; CDR3nt: TGTGCCACCAGCAGAGGCGTACCAGGGGGCAGGACAGATACGCAGTATTTT; CDR3aa: CATSRGVPGGRTDTQYF
j_gene: TRBJ1-6; v_gene: TRBV27; abundance: -; d_gene: -; CDR3nt: TGTGCCAGCAGTTTCAACAGGGTGGTTAATTCACCCCTCCACTTT; CDR3aa: CASSFNRVVNSPLHF
j_gene: TRBJ1-6; v_gene: TRBV15; abundance: -; d_gene: TRBD1; CDR3nt: TGTGCCACCAGCCCCGTGCGGGACAGAAATTCACCCCTCCACTTT; CDR3aa: CATSPVRDRNSPLHF
j_gene: TRBJ1-5; v_gene: TRBV10-1; abundance: -; d_gene: TRBD1; CDR3nt: TGCGCCAGCAGACGGGACAGTTACCATCAGCCCCAGCATTTT; CDR3aa: CASRRDSYHQPQHF
j_gene: TRBJ1-2; v_gene: TRBV7-6; abundance: -; d_gene: -; CDR3nt: TGTGCCAGCAGCATCTCCCCAGGGTCTAAGACTGGCTACACCTTC; CDR3aa: CASSISPGSKTGYTF
j_gene: TRBJ2-1; v_gene: TRBV5-1; abundance: -; d_gene: -; CDR3nt: TGCGCCAGCAGCTTCCGACAGGGACTCTACAATGAGCAGTTCTTC; CDR3aa: CASSFRQGLYNEQFF
j_gene: TRBJ2-7; v_gene: TRBV28; abundance: once; d_gene: -; CDR3nt: TGTGCCAGCAGTTTCGGGTGCTCCTACGAGCAGTACTTC; CDR3aa: CASSFGCSYEQYF
j_gene: TRBJ1-2; v_gene: TRBV4-1; abundance: -; d_gene: -; CDR3nt: TGCGCCAGCAGCCCCCGACGGCGCGAGATCAGGGGCTACACCTTC; CDR3aa: CASSPRRREIRGYTF
j_gene: TRBJ1-5; v_gene: TRBV2; abundance: once; d_gene: -; CDR3nt: TGTGCCAGCGGAACAGCCCACCACCAGCCCCAGCATTTT; CDR3aa: CASGTAHHQPQHF
j_gene: TRBJ1-4; v_gene: TRBV6-1; abundance: -; d_gene: TRBD1; CDR3nt: TGTGCCAGCAAGACAGGGTTAAGGGAAAAACTGTTTTTT; CDR3aa: CASKTGLREKLFF
j_gene: TRBJ1-3; v_gene: TRBV6-1; abundance: once; d_gene: -; CDR3nt: TGTGCCAGCACGCAGGGGCATTCTGGAAACACCATATATTTT; CDR3aa: CASTQGHSGNTIYF
j_gene: TRBJ1-2; v_gene: TRBV5-1; abundance: -; d_gene: TRBD1; CDR3nt: TGCGCCAGCAGCGGGCAACCGGGACAGGACCTATATGGCTACACCTTC; CDR3aa: CASSGQPGQDLYGYTF
j_gene: TRBJ1-1; v_gene: TRBV25-1; abundance: -; d_gene: TRBD1; CDR3nt: TGTGCCAGCAGTGTCCGACAGGGGGGGACTGAAGCTTTCTTT; CDR3aa: CASSVRQGGTEAFF
j_gene: TRBJ2-4; v_gene: TRBV27; abundance: once; d_gene: -; CDR3nt: TGTGCCAGCAGTCTAGGGGCACCCTGGACCAAAAACATTCAGTACTTC; CDR3aa: CASSLGAPWTKNIQYF
j_gene: TRBJ2-7; v_gene: TRBV18; abundance: -; d_gene: TRBD2; CDR3nt: TGTGCCAGCTCACCCGGGACTAGCGGGGTATACGAGCAGTACTTC; CDR3aa: CASSPGTSGVYEQYF
j_gene: TRBJ1-1; v_gene: TRBV19; abundance: few; d_gene: -; CDR3nt: TGTGCCAGTAGTATAAGCAGGGACACTGAAGCTTTCTTT; CDR3aa: CASSISRDTEAFF
j_gene: TRBJ2-3; v_gene: TRBV7-2; abundance: -; d_gene: -; CDR3nt: TGTGCCAGCAGCTTAGCGCTGCGACTAGTAAACTCGGATACGCAGTATTTT; CDR3aa: CASSLALRLVNSDTQYF
j_gene: TRBJ2-1; v_gene: TRBV4-2; abundance: -; d_gene: TRBD2; CDR3nt: TGTGCCAGCAGCCAAGGCGAAGATCGGGGACTAGCGGACAATGAGCAGTTCTTC; CDR3aa: CASSQGEDRGLADNEQFF
j_gene: TRBJ1-2; v_gene: TRBV30; abundance: -; d_gene: TRBD1; CDR3nt: TGTGCCTGGACTAGGGGGCAGGCGGACTATGGCTACACCTTC; CDR3aa: CAWTRGQADYGYTF
j_gene: TRBJ2-1; v_gene: TRBV7-8; abundance: -; d_gene: TRBD2; CDR3nt: TGTGCCAGCAGCTTAGCGTGGTGGGAGGGTTCCTACAATGAGCAGTTCTTC; CDR3aa: CASSLAWWEGSYNEQFF
j_gene: TRBJ1-5; v_gene: TRBV18; abundance: -; d_gene: TRBD1; CDR3nt: TGTGCCAGCTCACCAGGACAGGTGGTTCAGCCCCAGCATTTT; CDR3aa: CASSPGQVVQPQHF
j_gene: TRBJ1-5; v_gene: TRBV4-1; abundance: -; d_gene: -; CDR3nt: TGCGCCAGCAGCCAAGTTCCGGAAGGGGGTCAGCCCCAGCATTTT; CDR3aa: CASSQVPEGGQPQHF
j_gene: TRBJ1-1; v_gene: TRBV18; abundance: -; d_gene: -; CDR3nt: TGTGCCAGCTCAGGGTCCGGGTGGGACACTGAAGCTTTCTTT; CDR3aa: CASSGSGWDTEAFF
j_gene: TRBJ2-7; v_gene: TRBV5-1; abundance: -; d_gene: -; CDR3nt: TGCGCCAGCAGCTTGGATGTCGGGGACTACGAGCAGTACTTC; CDR3aa: CASSLDVGDYEQYF
j_gene: TRBJ2-1; v_gene: TRBV11-2; abundance: -; d_gene: -; CDR3nt: TGTGCCAGCAGCTTAAATCCCGACGGCCGGAGTGAGCAGTTCTTC; CDR3aa: CASSLNPDGRSEQFF
j_gene: TRBJ2-5; v_gene: TRBV5-1; abundance: -; d_gene: TRBD1; CDR3nt: TGCGCCAGCAGCTTGAAACAGGGGCAAGAGACCCAGTACTTC; CDR3aa: CASSLKQGQETQYF
j_gene: TRBJ2-3; v_gene: TRBV6-1; abundance: -; d_gene: TRBD1; CDR3nt: TGTGCCAGCAGTCTACAGGGGGCGGGAGATACGCAGTATTTT; CDR3aa: CASSLQGAGDTQYF
j_gene: TRBJ1-2; v_gene: TRBV6-1; abundance: -; d_gene: -; CDR3nt: TGTGCCAGCAGTGAAGACCCGGTGTCTGGCTACACCTTC; CDR3aa: CASSEDPVSGYTF
j_gene: TRBJ2-1; v_gene: TRBV6-5; abundance: -; d_gene: TRBD2; CDR3nt: TGTGCCAGCACGACTAGCGTTTTGCGCAATGAGCAGTTCTTC; CDR3aa: CASTTSVLRNEQFF
j_gene: TRBJ1-1; v_gene: TRBV27; abundance: -; d_gene: -; CDR3nt: TGTGCCAGCAGTTTAACCGGACAGATAAACACTGAAGCTTTCTTT; CDR3aa: CASSLTGQINTEAFF
j_gene: TRBJ1-6; v_gene: TRBV19; abundance: -; d_gene: -; CDR3nt: TGTGCTGGAGTAAAGAATTCACCCCTCCACTTT; CDR3aa: CAGVKNSPLHF
j_gene: TRBJ1-5; v_gene: TRBV19; abundance: -; d_gene: -; CDR3nt: TGTGCCAGTAGTATAGTCGCAAGCTCCAATCAGCCCCAGCATTTT; CDR3aa: CASSIVASSNQPQHF
j_gene: TRBJ2-5; v_gene: TRBV10-3; abundance: -; d_gene: -; CDR3nt: TGTGCCATCAGTGACTCGGAGACCCAGTACTTC; CDR3aa: CAISDSETQYF
j_gene: TRBJ2-3; v_gene: TRBV5-1; abundance: once; d_gene: TRBD1; CDR3nt: TGCGCCAGCAGCGGGGGGACAGGGGGAAACACAGATACGCAGTATTTT; CDR3aa: CASSGGTGGNTDTQYF
j_gene: TRBJ2-2; v_gene: TRBV29-1; abundance: -; d_gene: TRBD2; CDR3nt: TGCAGCGGCCAGAGGGCGGGGGGCACCGGGGAGCTGTTTTTT; CDR3aa: CSGQRAGGTGELFF
j_gene: TRBJ2-7; v_gene: TRBV9; abundance: -; d_gene: TRBD1; CDR3nt: TGTGCCAGTAGCGCCGGACAGGGTTACAGCTCCTACGAGCAGTACTTC; CDR3aa: CASSAGQGYSSYEQYF